This is a list of T cell receptor beta chains from one sample in a study of blood T cell repertoires in COVID-19. Produced via immunoSEQ multiplex PCR; TCRdb's table is partial and in-frame only. The sample has some 260,000 clones; roughly 89% are singletons. Sequenced input: PBMCs or T cells enriched from blood (not recorded which). These TCRs come from a man aged 40-55 years who had recovered from COVID-19. CDR3s include the opening cysteine and the closing phenylalanine or tryptophan. A D gene is named only where the DNA matches it firmly. Expanded clones get a size class; other rows say once, few or many, or leave the size out.

. TRBJ1-5 TRBD1 TRBV27 TGTGCCAGCAGTGTCGGGACAGGTAATCAGCCCCAGCATTTT CASSVGTGNQPQHF
. TRBJ2-2 . TRBV11-3 TGTGCCAGCAGCTTAGAAGGGAGATGGGTCCCCCGGGGCACCGGGGAGCTGTTTTTT CASSLEGRWVPRGTGELFF
. TRBJ1-2 . TRBV5-4 TGTGCCAGCAGCCTCGACAACCCTATCTACACCTTC CASSLDNPIYTF
. TRBJ2-5 TRBD2 TRBV6-2/TRBV6-3 TGTGCCAGCAGTTATCAGGCCAAGCGGGACGAGACCCAGTACTTC CASSYQAKRDETQYF
once TRBJ1-2 TRBD1 TRBV28 TGTGCCAGCAGAGACGACAGGGCTAACTATGGCTACACCTTC CASRDDRANYGYTF
. TRBJ2-3 TRBD2 TRBV7-3 TGTGCCAGCAGCTTTTTTAGCGGGAGGGCCGGCACAGATACGCAGTATTTT CASSFFSGRAGTDTQYF
. TRBJ2-1 . TRBV19 TGTGCCAGTAGTCGGCCTCCCGACGGGGAGCAGTTCTTC CASSRPPDGEQFF
. TRBJ1-3 TRBD1 TRBV30 TGTGCCTGGAGGACCCCTCGGGACAGCACCTCTGGAAACACCATATATTTT CAWRTPRDSTSGNTIYF
. TRBJ1-1 . TRBV4-3 TGCGCCAGCAGCCAAGTTTCGGGCACTGAAGCTTTCTTT CASSQVSGTEAFF
. TRBJ2-3 TRBD2 TRBV7-2 TGTGCCAGCAGCTCGGGAGGACTAGCGGGACGGACAGATACGCAGTATTTT CASSSGGLAGRTDTQYF
. TRBJ1-6 TRBD1 TRBV29-1 TGCAGCGTACGGGACAGGGGGTCCAGTTCACCCCTCCACTTT CSVRDRGSSSPLHF
. TRBJ2-7 TRBD2 TRBV19 TGTGCCAGTAGTGGACTAGCGGGAGGCTACGAGCAGTACTTC CASSGLAGGYEQYF
. TRBJ1-2 . TRBV14 TGTGCCAGCAGCCAGTACGGCAGGGGCTTCTATGGCTACACCTTC CASSQYGRGFYGYTF
. TRBJ1-5 TRBD1 TRBV27 TGTGCCAGCAGTCGGGACAGACTAAGCAATCAGCCCCAGCATTTT CASSRDRLSNQPQHF
. TRBJ2-3 TRBD2 TRBV7-2 TGTGCGATCGGAATAGCGGGAGGGCCGGGCACAGATACGCAGTATTTT CAIGIAGGPGTDTQYF
. TRBJ1-1 . TRBV3-1/TRBV3-2 TGTGCCAGCAGCCAAAGGGGGGGTGCCACTGAAGCTTTCTTT CASSQRGGATEAFF
. TRBJ2-2 . TRBV11-2 TGTGCCAGCAGCTGGACAAAGACCCAGAACACCGGGGAGCTGTTTTTT CASSWTKTQNTGELFF
. TRBJ2-7 TRBD2 TRBV28 TGTGCCAGCAGTTTAGGTGGGGGCCTAGCGGGATTCTACGAGCAGTACTTC CASSLGGGLAGFYEQYF
once TRBJ2-1 . TRBV19 TGTGCCAGTAGTCCACGACAGGACTTTTACAATGAGCAGTTCTTC CASSPRQDFYNEQFF
. TRBJ1-2 TRBD1 TRBV11-3 TGTGCCAGCAGCCACCGGGACAGGTCAAGCTATGGCTACACCTTC CASSHRDRSSYGYTF
. TRBJ2-4 . TRBV5-1 TGCGCCAGCAGCTTGGGGCTGGAGGGTGGAAACATTCAGTACTTC CASSLGLEGGNIQYF
. TRBJ2-7 . TRBV7-6 TGTGCCAGCAGCTCGGGACTTACCTACGAGCAGTACTTC CASSSGLTYEQYF
. TRBJ1-2 . TRBV15 TGTGCCACCAGCAGAGATATTACGGCAGCGGTCTATGGCTACACCTTC CATSRDITAAVYGYTF
. TRBJ1-1 . TRBV7-2 TGTGCCAGTTCTAAAGCGGGGGGGCTGCGCACTGAAGCTTTCTTT CASSKAGGLRTEAFF
. TRBJ1-5 TRBD1 TRBV28 TGTGCCAGCAGTTCCGGCCCCTACAGGGGGCGTGACGTGGACAATCAGCCCCAGCATTTT CASSSGPYRGRDVDNQPQHF
. TRBJ2-3 . TRBV3-1/TRBV3-2 TGTGCCAGCAGCGCTACGGGGAGTAGCACAGATACGCAGTATTTT CASSATGSSTDTQYF
. TRBJ1-1 TRBD1 TRBV7-2 TGTGCCAGCGACAGGGGGGTCACTGAAGCTTTCTTT CASDRGVTEAFF
. TRBJ2-5 TRBD2 TRBV11-3 TGTGCCAGCAGCCCCGGGACTAGCGGAAAAGAGACCCAGTACTTC CASSPGTSGKETQYF
. TRBJ1-2 . TRBV11-2 TGTGCCAGCAGCTTCAGTCGCAGGGTTGAGGACGGCTACACCTTC CASSFSRRVEDGYTF
. TRBJ1-2 . TRBV7-2 TGTGCCAGCAGTCAGGGGCCCTCCTATGGCTACACCTTC CASSQGPSYGYTF
. TRBJ1-1 TRBD1 TRBV5-6 TGTGCCAGCAGCTTGATGGGGACAGAGCAAACAACTGAAGCTTTCTTT CASSLMGTEQTTEAFF